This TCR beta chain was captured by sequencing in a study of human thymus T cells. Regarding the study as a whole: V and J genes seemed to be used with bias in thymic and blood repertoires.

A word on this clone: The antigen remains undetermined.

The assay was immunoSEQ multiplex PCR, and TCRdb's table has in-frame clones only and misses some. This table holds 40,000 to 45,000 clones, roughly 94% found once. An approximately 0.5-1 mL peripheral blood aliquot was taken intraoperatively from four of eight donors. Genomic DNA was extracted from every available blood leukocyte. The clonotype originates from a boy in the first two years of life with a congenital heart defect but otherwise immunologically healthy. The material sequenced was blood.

The CDR3 loop is CASSLWLIQYSYNEQFF. DNA of the CDR3: TGTGCCAGCAGTTTATGGCTGATCCAGTACTCCTACAATGAGCAGTTCTTC. The chain is built from TRBV28 and TRBJ2-1; no firm D call. This CDR3 contains 17 residues. CDR1 MDHEN and CDR2 SYDVKM come from the germline V gene. Trimming took 0 bases from V and 0 from J, leaving 12 bases between them.